The 22 T cell receptor beta chains below all came from one sample that was sequenced in a study of blood T cell repertoires in COVID-19. Repertoires were generated with immunoSEQ multiplex PCR, while TCRdb's copy carries only in-frame clones and drops some. The sample lists about 250,000 clones, about 84% occurring once. Sequencing was carried out using peripheral blood. These receptors were obtained from a woman older than 75 with acute or convalescent COVID-19.

V gene TRBV3-1 (or the pseudogene TRBV3-2) combines with J gene TRBJ1-6; D remains ambiguous. Germline loops: CDR1 LGHDT, CDR2 YNNKEL (reference sequence). Trimming shortened V by 3 bases and J by 8 bases, and 8 bases separated the two germline ends. The length of the CDR3 is 13 residues. The chain's CDR3 is CASSQAAYSPLHF. In DNA form, the CDR3 reads TGTGCCAGCAGCCAGGCCGCCTATTCACCCCTCCACTTT.

The chain employs TRBV28 and TRBJ2-7; 8 bases fit TRBD1. The junction had 6 bases not matched to a gene; V was cut back by 5 bases and J by 0 bases. The CDR3 length is 15 residues. CDR1 is MDHEN, CDR2 SYDVKM, per germline. DNA for the CDR3: TGTGCCAGCAGTACGACAGGGGACCACTCCTACGAGCAGTACTTC. Translating gives CASSTTGDHSYEQYF.

The chain joins TRBV5-1 to TRBJ1-2; possibly TRBD1 for D (5 bases). Looked up from germline, CDR1 is SGHRS and CDR2 is YFSETQ. The V gene lost 0 bases and the J gene lost 8 bases, with 14 bases spanning the gap. CDR3 size: 14 residues. The DNA for the CDR3 is TGCGCCAGCAGCTTGGCATCCCGTCAGGGCGGCTACACCTTC. Amino acids: CASSLASRQGGYTF.

The chain joins TRBV19 to TRBJ1-3, with 8 bases aligning to TRBD1. CDR3 length equals 16 residues. Germline V CDR1 and CDR2: LNHDA, SQIVND (reference sequence). V trimming: 6 bases; J trimming: 0 bases; junction bases outside the gene matches: 7. This chain's CDR3 is CASRTGGAVSGNTIYF. The CDR3 DNA reads TGTGCCAGTAGAACAGGGGGAGCCGTCTCTGGAAACACCATATATTTT.

The V call is TRBV7-9, the J call TRBJ1-2; perhaps TRBD1 as D (5 bases). Trimming cost V 5 bases and J 3 bases, with 16 bases left between them. Germline-derived CDR1 and CDR2 are SEHNR and FQNEAQ (reference sequence). The CDR3 consists of 15 residues. The CDR3 spells CASSTTGTVHYGYTF. DNA of the CDR3: TGTGCCAGCAGCACCACCGGGACTGTGCACTATGGCTACACCTTC.

The CDR3 region has the DNA TGTGCCAGCAGTTTTCTTTTTATGGGGCGAGAGACCCAGTACTTC. It encodes CASSFLFMGRETQYF. The V gene is TRBV27, the J gene TRBJ2-5; maybe TRBD1 (5 bases). The germline V gene encodes CDR1 MNHEY and CDR2 SMNVEV (reference sequence). The CDR3 has 15 amino acids. V was trimmed by 3 bases and J by 4 bases, leaving 15 bases between them.

The chain carries TRBV30 and TRBJ2-5; 8 nucleotides agree with TRBD2. V shed 4 bases, J shed 5 bases, and the junction held 3 bases outside the gene matches. Germline V gene data show CDR1 as GTSNPN and CDR2 as SVGIG (reference sequence). The CDR3 is made up of 12 amino acids. The CDR3 nucleotides are TGTGCCTGGACCCCGGGGGGGGAGACCCAGTACTTC. Amino acid sequence: CAWTPGGETQYF.

The chain is built from TRBV7-2 and TRBJ1-2; 9 bases are a match to TRBD1. The germline CDR1 and CDR2 sequences are SGHTA and FQGNSA. CDR3 length equals 13 residues. V shed 5 bases, J shed 5 bases, and the junction held 3 bases outside the gene matches. This chain's CDR3 is CASSQGQGYGYTF. CDR3 coding DNA: TGTGCCAGCAGCCAGGGACAGGGATATGGCTACACCTTC.

J is TRBJ2-1 and V is TRBV18, with 7 positions matching TRBD2. The CDR3 loop spans 17 amino acids. Looked up from germline, CDR1 is KGHSH and CDR2 is LQKENI. V shed 2 bases and J 6 bases; nucleotides not matched to a gene: 13. The CDR3 nucleotides read TGTGCCAGCTCACCAGGGAGCGGGACTACCCTGAGCAATGAGCAGTTCTTC. This encodes CASSPGSGTTLSNEQFF.

This chain links TRBV21-1 with TRBJ2-7; TRBD1, as called in the table, went unchecked against the DNA. TRBV21-1 is marked as a pseudogene. CDR3 length: 14 amino acids. CDR3 sequence reads: CASSKGGRFYEQYF. CDR3 nucleotides: TGTGCCAGCAGCAAAGGGGGCAGGTTTTACGAGCAGTACTTC.

This sequence joins TRBV4-1 and TRBJ2-7, with TRBD2 matching 14 bases. Germline V gene data show CDR1 as MGHRA and CDR2 as YSYEKL. This CDR3 has 18 amino acids. Trimming cost V 4 bases and J 6 bases; bases outside gene matches: 14. CDR3 nucleotide sequence: TGCGCCAGCAGCCGATCGATGACTAGCGGGAGGGGATCTGTCGAGCAGTACTTC. Protein product: CASSRSMTSGRGSVEQYF.

CDR3 DNA: TGTGCCAGCAGAATCGGAGGGGACGGCTACTACGAGCAGTACTTC. Protein product: CASRIGGDGYYEQYF. The chain couples TRBV6-5 to TRBJ2-7; perhaps TRBD2 as D (6 bases). The CDR3 has 15 residues. Trimming removed 6 bases from V and 3 bases from J, with 18 bases in between. Germline V gives CDR1 MNHEY, CDR2 SVGAGI.

The chain links TRBV19 to TRBJ2-2, with D perhaps matching TRBD1 (5 bases). The V end lost 0 bases, the J end lost 3 bases, and 11 bases lay between the germline ends. The CDR3 is 16 residues long. The germline V gene encodes CDR1 LNHDA and CDR2 SQIVND (reference sequence). CDR3 in amino acids: CASSIDTRAYTGELFF. The CDR3 coding sequence is TGTGCCAGTAGTATAGATACCAGGGCCTACACCGGGGAGCTGTTTTTT. Combining the CDR3 with reference TRBV19 and TRBJ2-2 gives the whole variable domain DGGITQSPKYLFRKEGQNVTLSCEQNLNHDAMYWYRQDPGQGLRLIYYSQIVNDFQKGDIAEGYSVSREKKESFPLTVTSAQKNPTAFYLCASSIDTRAYTGELFFGEGSRLTVL.

The chain combines TRBV5-1 with TRBJ1-4; 8 nucleotides align to TRBD1. CDR3 size: 15 residues. Germline loops: CDR1 SGHRS, CDR2 YFSETQ. Germline trimming cut 0 bases from V and 8 bases from J; bases unmatched to any gene: 6. CDR3 nucleotides: TGCGCCAGCAGCTTGGTTGGACAGGGAGGGGAAAAACTGTTTTTT. Translation: CASSLVGQGGEKLFF.

V usage is TRBV6-1 and J usage is TRBJ2-7; no clear D. CDR1 is MNHNS and CDR2 is SASEGT in the germline V gene. This CDR3 has 13 amino acids. Between the trimmed V and J ends, which lost 3 bases and 2 bases, there was a span of 8 bases. CDR3 DNA: TGTGCCAGCAGTGACAGAGGCCCCTACGAGCAGTACTTC. Amino acid sequence: CASSDRGPYEQYF.

J is TRBJ1-5 and V is TRBV28, with D possibly TRBD1 on 5 matching bases. The CDR3 runs 13 residues. Trimming shortened V by 8 bases and J by 2 bases, and 10 bases separated the two germline ends. CDR1 and CDR2 (germline): MDHEN, SYDVKM. CDR3 protein: CASHRSGNQPQHF. CDR3 coding DNA: TGTGCCAGCCACAGGAGTGGCAATCAGCCCCAGCATTTT.

The V call is TRBV7-8, the J call TRBJ1-6; D remains ambiguous. The CDR3 is 15 amino acids. Germline V lookup: CDR1 SGHVS, CDR2 FQNEAQ. Trimming shortened V by 5 bases and J by 3 bases, and 11 bases separated the two germline ends. The CDR3: CASSPTADYNSPLHF. The CDR3 DNA sequence: TGTGCCAGCAGCCCCACCGCGGACTATAATTCACCCCTCCACTTT.

The CDR3 sequence is CAWSARQLLNTEAFF. CDR3 nucleotide sequence: TGTGCCTGGAGTGCCCGACAGCTTCTGAACACTGAAGCTTTCTTT. The chain links TRBV30 to TRBJ1-1, with D tentatively TRBD1 (5 bases). Germline loops: CDR1 GTSNPN, CDR2 SVGIG (reference sequence). V was pared by 1 base and J by 0 bases, with 12 bases between. The CDR3 contains 15 residues.

This clone was recorded many times. The CDR3 DNA follows: TGTGCCAGCAGTGATAAAGTCTTATGGGACAGGGCCTCCTACGAGCAGTACTTC. Its protein product is CASSDKVLWDRASYEQYF. The genes are TRBV6-4 and TRBJ2-7; 9 bases match TRBD1. V dropped 3 bases and J dropped 0; count of bases not matched to a gene: 12. The V gene's germline CDR1 is MRHNA and CDR2 SNTAGT. The CDR3 has 18 amino acids.

The chain links TRBV20-1 to TRBJ2-3, with D hard to call. The CDR3 loop spans 11 amino acids. CDR1 DFQATT and CDR2 SNEGSKA come from the germline V gene (reference sequence). V lost 6 bases, J lost 0 bases, and 4 bases lay in between. The CDR3, as DNA: TGCAGTGCACTTAGCACAGATACGCAGTATTTT. It specifies CSALSTDTQYF.

The chain links TRBV7-9 to TRBJ1-6, with 8 bases that match TRBD1. V was pared by 5 bases and J by 5 bases, with 2 bases of the junction left unmatched. The CDR3 consists of 14 residues. Germline V gene sequence: CDR1 SEHNR, CDR2 FQNEAQ (reference sequence). CDR3 DNA sequence: TGTGCCAGCAGCCGGGGACAGGATAATTCACCCCTCCACTTT. Its translation is CASSRGQDNSPLHF.

The chain combines TRBV6-4 with TRBJ2-1; TRBD2 agrees at 8 bases. V lost 5 bases to trimming and J lost 8 bases; unmatched junction nucleotides: 11. Germline-derived CDR1 and CDR2 are MRHNA and SNTAGT. The CDR3 runs to 15 residues. The CDR3 protein is CASSSSAGVNYEQFF. As DNA, the CDR3 is TGTGCCAGCAGTTCCTCAGCGGGGGTTAACTATGAGCAGTTCTTC.